These 26 T cell receptor beta chains came from one sample sequenced in a study of blood T cell repertoires in COVID-19. Clones were read by immunoSEQ multiplex PCR, and TCRdb kept only the in-frame ones, dropping some. The top ten hold 1.5% of the sample, which has around 270,000 clones, over 80% seen once. Material for sequencing was peripheral blood. Every receptor here comes from a woman aged 40 to 55 who had recovered from COVID-19.

The J gene is TRBJ1-1, the V gene TRBV19; 8 nucleotides match TRBD1. This CDR3 spans 16 amino acids. Germline V gene data show CDR1 as LNHDA and CDR2 as SQIVND (reference sequence). V dropped 3 bases and J dropped 0; count of bases not matched to a gene: 6. The CDR3 bases are TGTGCCAGTAGTATCCCCGACAGGGGAATGAACACTGAAGCTTTCTTT. Translation: CASSIPDRGMNTEAFF. The whole variable domain, remainder taken from reference TRBV19 and TRBJ1-1, is DGGITQSPKYLFRKEGQNVTLSCEQNLNHDAMYWYRQDPGQGLRLIYYSQIVNDFQKGDIAEGYSVSREKKESFPLTVTSAQKNPTAFYLCASSIPDRGMNTEAFFGQGTRLTVV.

The gene calls are TRBV18 and TRBJ1-3, with D possibly being TRBD1 (6 bases). V lost 4 bases, J lost 4 bases, and 14 bases lay in between. This CDR3 contains 15 residues. From germline, CDR1 is KGHSH and CDR2 LQKENI. CDR3 region: CASSQYREAGNTIYF. CDR3 DNA: TGTGCCAGCTCACAATACAGGGAAGCCGGAAACACCATATATTTT.

J is TRBJ2-7 and V is TRBV27; TRBD1 matches 9 bases. The CDR3 sequence is 14 residues long. Germline values: CDR1 MNHEY, CDR2 SMNVEV (reference sequence). The J segment lost 6 bases and the V segment lost 3 bases, leaving 6 bases of the junction unmatched. CDR3: CASSLKTGGSEQYF. CDR3 in DNA: TGTGCCAGCAGTTTGAAGACAGGGGGAAGCGAGCAGTACTTC.

The V call is TRBV11-3, the J call TRBJ1-2, with 7 nucleotides matching TRBD1. V dropped 6 bases and J dropped 6; count of bases not matched to a gene: 7. From germline, CDR1 is SGHNT and CDR2 YENEEA. The CDR3 sequence is 13 residues long. CDR3 sequence reads: CASSLIDRDGYTF. The CDR3 DNA sequence: TGTGCCAGCAGTCTTATCGACAGGGATGGCTACACCTTC.

The J gene is TRBJ1-1, the V gene TRBV10-3; the D is unclear. V lost 4 bases, J lost 1 base, and 7 bases lay in between. Germline loops: CDR1 ENHRY, CDR2 SYGVKD. The CDR3 consists of 13 residues. CDR3 loop: CAISVGRNTEAFF. CDR3 DNA sequence: TGTGCCATCAGTGTTGGGAGGAACACTGAAGCTTTCTTT.

J is TRBJ2-5 and V is TRBV6-5, with 9 bases that match TRBD1. This CDR3 is built from 13 residues. The junction had 6 bases not matched to a gene; V was cut back by 9 bases and J by 4 bases. Germline V lookup: CDR1 MNHEY, CDR2 SVGAGI. The CDR3, as DNA: TGTGCCAGTCAACAGGGGGCGAGAGAGACCCAGTACTTC. This gives the protein CASQQGARETQYF.

V gene TRBV7-9 combines with J gene TRBJ1-4; the D gene is possibly TRBD1 (6 bases). Germline lookup yields CDR1 SEHNR and CDR2 FQNEAQ (reference sequence). Trimming shortened V by 2 bases and J by 4 bases, and 11 bases separated the two germline ends. This CDR3 contains 15 residues. The CDR3 protein is CASSLTWTVNEKLFF. DNA for the CDR3: TGTGCCAGCAGCTTAACTTGGACAGTTAATGAAAAACTGTTTTTT. Filled out from reference TRBV7-9 and TRBJ1-4, the complete variable domain reads DTGVSQNPRHKITKRGQNVTFRCDPISEHNRLYWYRQTLGQGPEFLTYFQNEAQLEKSRLLSDRFSAERPKGSFSTLEIQRTEQGDSAMYLCASSLTWTVNEKLFFGSGTQLSVL.

The chain has TRBV7-9 and TRBJ1-1; TRBD1 matches 10 bases. The germline V gene encodes CDR1 SEHNR and CDR2 FQNEAQ (reference sequence). Unmatched junction bases numbered 11, after V lost 5 bases and J lost 5 bases. This CDR3 is 16 amino acids long. CDR3 nucleotide sequence: TGTGCCAGCAGCCTTGGAACACCGGGACAGGGGACTGAAGCTTTCTTT. Translation gives CASSLGTPGQGTEAFF.

The chain uses TRBV4-1 and TRBJ1-1; D gene uncertain. V lost 0 bases, J lost 5 bases, and 7 bases lay in between. The CDR3 extends over 13 amino acids. In germline, CDR1 is MGHRA, CDR2 YSYEKL. Here the CDR3 reads CASSQDPGTEAFF. The CDR3 nucleotides read TGCGCCAGCAGCCAAGATCCGGGAACTGAAGCTTTCTTT.

The J gene is TRBJ1-1, the V gene TRBV2, with 10 bases identical to TRBD1. Germline CDR1 reads SNHLY; CDR2 reads FYNNEI. This CDR3 is 15 amino acids long. The J segment lost 10 bases and the V segment lost 6 bases, leaving 14 bases of the junction unmatched. The CDR3 DNA is TGTGCCAGCAGCCTCCTATACCGGGACAGGGGTGTAGCTTTCTTT. Protein product: CASSLLYRDRGVAFF.

This clone appeared once. The chain links TRBV7-6 to TRBJ2-5; D is unresolved. Trimming cost V 1 base and J 2 bases, with 17 bases left between them. Germline V gene sequence: CDR1 SGHVS, CDR2 FNYEAQ. The CDR3 extends over 17 amino acids. The CDR3 sequence is CASSLVAGLSGQETQYF. The CDR3, as DNA: TGTGCCAGCAGCTTAGTTGCTGGCTTATCCGGGCAAGAGACCCAGTACTTC.

The V gene is TRBV2, the J gene TRBJ2-1, with D maybe TRBD2 (5 bases). Germline CDR1 SNHLY, CDR2 FYNNEI. This CDR3 contains 14 residues. Trimming stripped 2 bases from V and 10 bases from J, with 15 bases between. CDR3 sequence (DNA): TGTGCCAGCAGTGAACTTCGAGGGTTCAGCGAGCAGTTCTTC. This sequence encodes CASSELRGFSEQFF.

The count of this clone is one. V is TRBV30 and J is TRBJ1-1, with 7 bases that match TRBD1. The CDR3 covers 14 residues. V shed 2 bases, J shed 3 bases, and the junction held 6 bases outside the gene matches. The germline CDR1 and CDR2 sequences are GTSNPN and SVGIG (reference sequence). The CDR3 region is CAWSPGTEYTEAFF. In nucleotides, the CDR3 is TGTGCCTGGAGTCCCGGGACAGAGTACACTGAAGCTTTCTTT.

V and J are TRBV12-5 and TRBJ2-5; tentative D call: TRBD2 (6 bases). The CDR3 is made up of 14 amino acids. V dropped 1 base and J dropped 5 bases, with 11 bases sitting between them. The V gene's germline CDR1 is LGHNT and CDR2 FRNRAP. The CDR3 sequence: CASGLGDSRETQYF. The CDR3 bases are TGTGCTAGTGGTTTGGGGGACTCGAGGGAGACCCAGTACTTC.

This chain connects TRBV7-2 to TRBJ1-5; D might be TRBD1 (6 bases). Germline V gene lookup returns CDR1 SGHTA and CDR2 FQGNSA. Trimming pared 3 bases from V and 6 bases from J, leaving 15 bases between. CDR3 size: 15 residues. CDR3 sequence (DNA): TGTGCCAGCAGCTTTCACGCCACAGGGACTCAGCCCCAGCATTTT. Its protein product is CASSFHATGTQPQHF. Supplemented by reference TRBV7-2 and TRBJ1-5, the full variable domain reads GAGVSQSPSNKVTEKGKDVELRCDPISGHTALYWYRQSLGQGLEFLIYFQGNSAPDKSGLPSDRFSAERTGGSVSTLTIQRTQQEDSAVYLCASSFHATGTQPQHFGDGTRLSIL.

The CDR3 sequence is CASSSGQGGRGYTF. The CDR3 DNA reads as TGTGCCAGCAGTTCCGGACAGGGTGGTCGAGGCTACACCTTC. The rearrangement uses TRBV6-5 and TRBJ1-2; TRBD1 agrees at 8 bases. Germline V gives CDR1 MNHEY, CDR2 SVGAGI. This CDR3 spans 14 amino acids. The J segment lost 8 bases and the V segment lost 4 bases, leaving 9 bases of the junction unmatched.

V is TRBV5-4 and J is TRBJ2-7; the match to TRBD1 covers 11 bases. The CDR3 spans 15 residues. The ends lost 1 base at V and 6 bases at J; junction bases unmatched: 6. The germline gives CDR1 SGHNT, CDR2 YYREEE (reference sequence). This CDR3 is CASSLSGQGEFEQYF. CDR3 bases: TGTGCCAGCAGCTTGTCGGGACAGGGGGAATTCGAGCAGTACTTC.

The J gene is TRBJ2-1, the V gene TRBV7-9, with 9 nucleotides matching TRBD1. Germline V gives CDR1 SEHNR, CDR2 FQNEAQ (reference sequence). The CDR3 runs to 14 residues. V trimming: 5 bases; J trimming: 9 bases; junction bases outside the gene matches: 8. The CDR3 loop is CASSPRDRVSEQFF. CDR3 nucleotides: TGTGCCAGCAGCCCCCGGGACAGGGTCTCTGAGCAGTTCTTC.

The chain couples TRBV2 to TRBJ2-2, with TRBD1 matching 9 bases. The CDR3 totals 12 residues. Germline V lookup: CDR1 SNHLY, CDR2 FYNNEI. V gave up 9 bases and J gave up 4 bases; unmatched junction bases: 0. The CDR3 spells CARTGGTGELFF. The CDR3 nucleotides read TGTGCCAGGACAGGGGGCACCGGGGAGCTGTTTTTT.

The V gene is TRBV28, the J gene TRBJ1-6; the match to TRBD1 covers 9 bases. CDR1 MDHEN and CDR2 SYDVKM come from the germline V gene. The V gene end was trimmed by 6 bases and the J gene end by 10 bases; junction bases not matched to a gene: 13. The CDR3 is made up of 16 amino acids. CDR3 amino acids: CASSDPGQGLGSPLHF. The CDR3 nucleotides read TGTGCCAGCAGCGACCCCGGACAGGGGTTGGGGTCACCCCTCCACTTT.

The chain is built from TRBV30 and TRBJ2-3; the match to TRBD1 covers 7 bases. CDR1 and CDR2 from the germline V gene are GTSNPN and SVGIG (reference sequence). CDR3 length equals 15 residues. The V and J ends lost 5 bases and 3 bases, in that order; junction bases with no gene match: 11. The CDR3 loop is CAWALTGSRTDTQYF. The CDR3 bases are TGTGCCTGGGCACTGACAGGGAGTCGGACAGATACGCAGTATTTT.

The CDR3 protein is CASSTRPQGIPPSTDTQYF. CDR3 coding DNA: TGTGCCAGCAGCACCCGCCCACAGGGGATTCCTCCTAGCACAGATACGCAGTATTTT. The chain recombines TRBV21-1 with TRBJ2-3; no check of the table's D call, TRBD1, against the DNA was made. TRBV21-1 represents a pseudogene. The CDR3 is made up of 19 amino acids.

The J gene is TRBJ1-6, the V gene TRBV28; D possibly corresponds to TRBD1 (5 bases). This CDR3 has 15 residues. Per the germline V gene, CDR1 is MDHEN and CDR2 is SYDVKM. Trimming cost V 5 bases and J 4 bases, with 12 bases left between them. The CDR3 DNA reads as TGTGCCAGCAGTCCCGGGTCAGGGTATAATTCACCCCTCCACTTT. This gives the protein CASSPGSGYNSPLHF.

This clone was observed once. V usage is TRBV11-3 and J usage is TRBJ1-2; 9 nucleotides line up with TRBD1. The germline gives CDR1 SGHNT, CDR2 YENEEA. The CDR3 extends over 13 amino acids. The ends lost 5 bases at V and 10 bases at J; junction bases unmatched: 8. CDR3 residues: CASSPGQGLTYTF. The CDR3 DNA follows: TGTGCCAGCAGCCCGGGACAGGGCCTTACCTACACCTTC.

The V call is TRBV11-3, the J call TRBJ2-7; 8 positions agree with TRBD1. V gave up 5 bases and J gave up 3 bases; unmatched junction bases: 9. This CDR3 has 15 amino acids. Germline CDR1 SGHNT, CDR2 YENEEA. As DNA, the CDR3 is TGTGCCAGCAGCCGCCGCGGACAGGGTAACTACGAGCAGTACTTC. Translated, it gives CASSRRGQGNYEQYF.

The gene calls are TRBV28 and TRBJ2-3; D might be TRBD1 (6 bases). Germline CDR1 reads MDHEN; CDR2 reads SYDVKM. This CDR3 has 15 residues. V was cut by 6 bases and J by 0 bases, with 13 bases left in between. CDR3 nucleotide sequence: TGTGCCAGCAGAGTTGGGGGCGGGAGCACAGATACGCAGTATTTT. Its protein is CASRVGGGSTDTQYF.